This T cell receptor beta chain was found in a study of blood T cell repertoires in COVID-19. At the level of the study: The origin of the acute and convalescent COVID-19 samples was the United States, Italy and Spain. In each case, the material was cDNA or gDNA derived from T cells, B-cell-depleted T cells, or PBMCs.

Donors in Cohort 3 counted as recovered after two negative PCRs, clearance, or symptom resolution. The data were produced by immunoSEQ multiplex PCR, yet TCRdb's version contains in-frame clones alone and is incomplete. This sample has approximately 260,000 clones, with approximately 84% found just once. The V gene's germline CDR1 is SGDLS and CDR2 YYNGEE. The CDR3 consists of 14 residues. Trimming stripped 2 bases from V and 2 bases from J, with 9 bases between. The chain couples TRBV9 to TRBJ2-3; D perhaps matches TRBD2 (6 bases). Sequences were obtained from PBMCs or T cells enriched from blood (not recorded which). This receptor was taken from a man in his fifties who had recovered from COVID-19. CDR3 nucleotides: TGTGCCAGCAGCGTTGGCGGGGACACAGATACGCAGTATTTT. This sequence encodes CASSVGGDTDTQYF.